This TCR beta chain is drawn from a study of blood T cell repertoires in COVID-19. Looking at the study overall: Acute-phase and convalescent COVID-19 samples originated in the United States, Italy and Spain.

In the study's own analysis: Scientists estimated how many nucleated cells there were by amplifying reference gene primers. The table came from immunoSEQ multiplex PCR; TCRdb's copy has only in-frame clones and leaves some out. The V and J calls and clone size were taken over from that table, and D and trimming were inferred from the DNA. The sample contains roughly 400,000 clones, 80% to 90% of which appear only once. Cohort assignment relied on participant-reported clinical history. Recovered status applied to Cohort 3 donors who had two consecutive negative PCRs. It also applied to those with clearance or with symptom resolution. This CDR3 region has 16 residues. Between the trimmed V and J ends, which lost 6 bases and 4 bases, there was a span of 21 bases. Looked up from germline, CDR1 is MDHEN and CDR2 is SYDVKM.

Sequenced: PBMCs or T cells enriched from blood (not recorded which). This TCR was recovered from a man aged 30 to 45 who had recovered from COVID-19. J is TRBJ1-1 and V is TRBV28; TRBD1 is a possible D gene (6 bases). The CDR3 DNA reads TGTGCCAGCAGCCTGCCCCCTTTGACAGGAGGCACTGAAGCTTTCTTT. Amino acid sequence: CASSLPPLTGGTEAFF.